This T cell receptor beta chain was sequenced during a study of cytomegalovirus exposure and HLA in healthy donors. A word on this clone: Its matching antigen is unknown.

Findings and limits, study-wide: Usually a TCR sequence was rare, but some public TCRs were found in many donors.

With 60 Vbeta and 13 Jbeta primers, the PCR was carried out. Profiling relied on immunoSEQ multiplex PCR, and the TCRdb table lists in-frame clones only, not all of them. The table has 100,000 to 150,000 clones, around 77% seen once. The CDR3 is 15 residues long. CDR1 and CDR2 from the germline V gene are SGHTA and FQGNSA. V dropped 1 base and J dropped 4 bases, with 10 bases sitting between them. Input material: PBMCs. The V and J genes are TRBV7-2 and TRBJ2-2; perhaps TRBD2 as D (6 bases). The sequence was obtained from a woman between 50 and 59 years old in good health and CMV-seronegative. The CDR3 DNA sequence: TGTGCCAGCAGCTTAGTGAGGGGAGGCACCGGGGAGCTGTTTTTT. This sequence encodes CASSLVRGGTGELFF. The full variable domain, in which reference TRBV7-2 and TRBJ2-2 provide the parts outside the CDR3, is GAGVSQSPSNKVTEKGKDVELRCDPISGHTALYWYRQSLGQGLEFLIYFQGNSAPDKSGLPSDRFSAERTGGSVSTLTIQRTQQEDSAVYLCASSLVRGGTGELFFGEGSRLTVL.